Presented here are 21 T cell receptor beta chains from one specimen sequenced in a study of metastatic and nonmetastatic thyroid tumors. MiXCR re-clonotyped the PCR reads for TCRdb. The table records roughly 4,500 clones, about a sixth of them present only once. Prior to thyroid surgery, none of the patients had received any treatment. Input material: adjacent normal tissue. The receptors here all came from a female donor with papillary thyroid cancer or a benign thyroid nodule (not recorded which). Some clones in this sample may be carry-over from other donors' samples.

There are a few counts of this clone. The junction differs from germline at one of its ends, possibly a read error. The chain links TRBV2 to TRBJ2-5; D is unclear. The length of the CDR3 is 13 residues. Germline values: CDR1 SNHLY, CDR2 FYNNEI. CDR3 nucleotides: TGTGCCAGCAGGCGTGGTCTCAAAGATACCCAGTACTTC. This encodes CASRRGLKDTQYF.

By frequency in the sample, this clone is large. The rearrangement links TRBV6-1 to TRBJ1-1, with D possibly TRBD1 on 6 matching bases. This CDR3 region has 14 residues. Germline CDR1 reads MNHNS; CDR2 reads SASEGT. V shed 6 bases and J shed 3 bases, with 14 bases lying between them. The CDR3 spells CASRPTGTHTEAFF. The CDR3 DNA reads TGTGCCAGCAGACCAACAGGGACTCACACTGAAGCTTTCTTT.

As concerns this clone: One end of the junction is discordant with germline, which a read error may explain. The chain has TRBV11-3 and TRBJ2-6; unclear D gene. Germline values: CDR1 SGHNT, CDR2 YENEEA. There are 10 residues in the CDR3. The CDR3 DNA follows: TGTGCCAGCAACCTGGTAAACCTTCGGTTC. The encoded protein is CASNLVNLRF. Supplemented by reference TRBV11-3 and TRBJ2-6, the full variable domain reads EAGVVQSPRYKIIEKKQPVAFWCNPISGHNTLYWYLQNLGQGPELLIRYENEEAVDDSQLPKDRFSAERLKGVDSTLKIQPAELGDSAVYLCASNLVNLRFGAGSRLTVL.

The V call is TRBV2, the J call TRBJ1-1, with 7 bases aligning to TRBD1. The germline CDR1 and CDR2 sequences are SNHLY and FYNNEI. Trimming at V came to 10 bases and at J to 0 bases, leaving 5 bases not matched to a gene. The CDR3 sequence is 13 residues long. CDR3 protein: CATRQGLNTEAFF. The CDR3 nucleotides read TGTGCCACAAGACAGGGCCTGAACACTGAAGCTTTCTTT.

This clone was seen only once. A clone one base away is much larger, so this may be a read error. Other DNA sequences within the sample encode an identical CDR3. The chain couples TRBV28 to TRBJ2-2; 10 bases match TRBD2. The CDR3 contains 16 residues. Germline V CDR1 and CDR2: MDHEN, SYDVKM. The trim removed 4 bases at V and 4 bases at J, leaving 6 bases unmatched. The CDR3 region is CASSSPGLAITGELFF. CDR3 DNA: TGTGCCAGCAGTTCCCCGGGACTAGCGATCACCGGGGAGCTGTTTTTT.

V is TRBV24-1 and J is TRBJ1-1; perhaps TRBD1 as D (6 bases). V lost 2 bases, J lost 2 bases, and 14 bases lay in between. Germline V gene lookup returns CDR1 KGHDR and CDR2 SFDVKD. The CDR3 runs 16 residues. For the CDR3, the DNA is TGTGCCACCAGTGATTACCGGGGGCAGGCCAACACTGAAGCTTTCTTT. It is translated as CATSDYRGQANTEAFF.

The chain uses TRBV30 and TRBJ1-5; TRBD1 agrees at 7 bases. CDR3 length: 15 residues. V dropped 0 bases and J dropped 4; count of bases not matched to a gene: 6. Germline V gene lookup returns CDR1 GTSNPN and CDR2 SVGIG (reference sequence). Here the CDR3 DNA reads TGTGCCTGGAGTGTAGGGGGCGGTCGGAATCAGCCCCAGCATTTT. Its protein is CAWSVGGGRNQPQHF.

Sample share makes this clone medium-sized. This chain links TRBV28 with TRBJ2-5; D remains ambiguous. From germline, CDR1 is MDHEN and CDR2 SYDVKM. V was shortened by 4 bases and J by 4 bases, with 13 bases between the two germline ends. The CDR3 runs 14 residues. As DNA, the CDR3 is TGTGCCAGCAGTTCAGATACCCAGGTAGAGACCCAGTACTTC. Its protein is CASSSDTQVETQYF.

The genes are TRBV6-1 and TRBJ1-4; TRBD1 agrees at 7 bases. Unmatched junction bases numbered 6, after V lost 4 bases and J lost 4 bases. This CDR3 has 15 residues. The germline V gene has CDR1 MNHNS and CDR2 SASEGT. The CDR3 nucleotides read TGTGCCAGCAGTGGTGGGACAGTCCTTAATGAAAAACTGTTTTTT. Translating gives CASSGGTVLNEKLFF.

This clone turned up a few times. The chain is built from TRBV5-1 and TRBJ1-1; no clear D. The germline CDR1 and CDR2 sequences are SGHRS and YFSETQ. V shed 0 bases and J shed 5 bases, with 14 bases lying between them. The CDR3 covers 15 residues. The CDR3 loop is CASSLGLGRKTEAFF. The CDR3 DNA sequence: TGCGCCAGCAGCTTGGGACTCGGCAGGAAAACTGAAGCTTTCTTT.

This clone is judged medium-sized. The V gene is TRBV3-1, the J gene TRBJ1-2; D might be TRBD1 (6 bases). The length of the CDR3 is 13 residues. The V end was cut by 1 base, the J end by 8 bases, with 11 bases between. Per germline, CDR1 LGHDT and CDR2 YNNKEL (reference sequence). DNA for the CDR3: TGTGCCAGCAGCCAAGGGGGGCGGAGAGGCTACACCTTC. It encodes CASSQGGRRGYTF.

The chain links TRBV9 to TRBJ1-1, with 9 bases identical to TRBD1. J lost 1 base, V lost 10 bases, and 2 bases had no gene match. The germline V gene has CDR1 SGDLS and CDR2 YYNGEE. This CDR3 is built from 12 residues. The chain's CDR3 is CASQGANTEAFF. In nucleotides, the CDR3 is TGTGCCTCACAGGGGGCGAACACTGAAGCTTTCTTT. Full variable domain (rest looked up from reference TRBV9 and TRBJ1-1): DSGVTQTPKHLITATGQRVTLRCSPRSGDLSVYWYQQSLDQGLQFLIQYYNGEERAKGNILERFSAQQFPDLHSELNLSSLELGDSALYFCASQGANTEAFFGQGTRLTVV.

With respect to this clone: Sequence at one end of the junction differs from germline and may be a read error. This same CDR3 is encoded by further DNA sequences in the sample. V is TRBV9 and J is TRBJ2-5; 7 bases are a match to TRBD1. CDR1 and CDR2 from the germline V gene are SGDLS and YYNGEE. The CDR3 has 14 residues. The CDR3 reads CASSLAGGEETQYF. Here the CDR3 DNA reads TGCGCCAGCAGCCTGGCAGGGGGAGAGGAGACACAGTACTTC.

The table lists this clone with a few counts. The germline gene is not matched at one end of the junction; a read error may be the cause. The gene calls are TRBV29-1 and TRBJ2-3, with D possibly TRBD2 on 6 matching bases. The germline CDR1 and CDR2 sequences are SQVTM and ANQGSEA. The CDR3 sequence is 14 residues long. This chain's CDR3 is CSTEAIGGTDAQYF. The CDR3 nucleotides are TGCAGCACAGAGGCTATCGGGGGTACAGATGCGCAGTATTTT.

This clone was seen more than once but under ten times. The gene calls are TRBV19 and TRBJ1-2; 8 bases are a match to TRBD1. CDR3 length equals 15 residues. The germline CDR1 and CDR2 sequences are LNHDA and SQIVND (reference sequence). Trimming cost V 0 bases and J 6 bases; bases outside gene matches: 6. DNA for the CDR3: TGTGCCAGTAGTATAGAGGGCAGGGGGCCAAATGGCTACACCTTC. Amino acid sequence: CASSIEGRGPNGYTF.

This clone rates as medium-sized. V and J are TRBV6-1 and TRBJ2-7; TRBD1 agrees at 7 bases. Germline V gene data show CDR1 as MNHNS and CDR2 as SASEGT. The V and J ends lost 1 base and 2 bases, in that order; junction bases with no gene match: 5. This CDR3 has 15 residues. This CDR3 reads CASSEERTGAYEQYF. The CDR3 DNA is TGTGCCAGCAGTGAAGAGAGGACAGGCGCCTACGAGCAGTACTTC.

This clone was observed a few times. The chain couples TRBV28 to TRBJ1-2; D not resolved. CDR1 is MDHEN and CDR2 is SYDVKM in the germline V gene. The CDR3 contains 11 residues. V lost 4 bases and J 7 bases, leaving 7 bases between the germline ends. The CDR3 here is CASSSSGGYTF. DNA of the CDR3: TGTGCCAGCAGTTCCTCGGGTGGCTACACCTTC.

The V call is TRBV7-2, the J call TRBJ2-7; D is ambiguous. Trimming stripped 3 bases from V and 6 bases from J, with 15 bases between. This CDR3 comprises 14 residues. Germline loops: CDR1 SGHTA, CDR2 FQGNSA. The CDR3 DNA reads TGTGCCAGCAGCTTTTCTAGTGACGGTACCGAGCAGTACTTC. It specifies CASSFSSDGTEQYF.

This sequence joins TRBV12-3 or TRBV12-4 and TRBJ1-6; a weak D match, TRBD1 (5 bases). This CDR3 has 14 residues. The ends were cut back, 3 bases at V and 5 bases at J, with 8 bases in the middle. The CDR3 is CASSLGQHNSPLHF. Written as DNA, the CDR3 is TGTGCCAGCAGTTTGGGGCAACATAATTCACCCCTCCACTTT.

This clone was detected once. Being one base from a much bigger clone, this may be a read error. The chain links TRBV4-1 to TRBJ2-3; 7 bases match TRBD2. Germline-derived CDR1 and CDR2 are MGHRA and YSYEKL. Trimming at V came to 7 bases and at J to 2 bases, leaving 15 bases not matched to a gene. The CDR3 has 17 amino acids. CDR3 sequence: CASIPLGTKSYTDTQYF. The CDR3 coding sequence is TGCGCCAGCATCCCCTTAGGGACTAAGAGCTACACAGATACGCAGTATTTT.

The sample holds many counts of this clone. The same CDR3 arises from other DNA sequences in this sample as well. The V call is TRBV3-1, the J call TRBJ1-2; D remains unclear. Germline V gene sequence: CDR1 LGHDT, CDR2 YNNKEL (reference sequence). Trimming left V 3 bases short and J 8 bases short, with 13 bases between. CDR3 length: 13 residues. This CDR3 reads CASSHPGHRGYTF. The CDR3 region has the DNA TGTGCCAGCAGCCATCCTGGGCATCGAGGCTACACCTTC. Using reference TRBV3-1 and TRBJ1-2 for the parts outside the CDR3, the full variable domain is DTAVSQTPKYLVTQMGNDKSIKCEQNLGHDTMYWYKQDSKKFLKIMFSYNNKELIINETVPNRFSPKSPDKAHLNLHINSLELGDSAVYFCASSHPGHRGYTFGSGTRLTVV.